Sequencing of this T cell receptor beta chain was carried out in a study of blood T cell repertoires in COVID-19. Turning to the study itself: Sources were T cells, B-cell-depleted T cells, or PBMCs; the material itself was cDNA or gDNA.

This clone was recorded once. Repertoires were generated with immunoSEQ multiplex PCR, while TCRdb's copy carries only in-frame clones and drops some. In the table there are approximately 170,000 clones, 74% of which are singletons. The V segment lost 5 bases and the J segment 6 bases; nucleotides outside the gene matches: 7. This CDR3 contains 16 residues. The germline V gene encodes CDR1 LNHNV and CDR2 YYDKDF (reference sequence). Sequencing input: peripheral blood. This clonotype originated in a woman of 80 years or more with acute or convalescent COVID-19. The V call is TRBV15, the J call TRBJ2-1, with 13 positions matching TRBD2. CDR3 amino acids: CATSDKLAGGFNEQFF. In DNA form, the CDR3 reads TGTGCCACCAGCGATAAACTAGCGGGAGGGTTCAATGAGCAGTTCTTC.